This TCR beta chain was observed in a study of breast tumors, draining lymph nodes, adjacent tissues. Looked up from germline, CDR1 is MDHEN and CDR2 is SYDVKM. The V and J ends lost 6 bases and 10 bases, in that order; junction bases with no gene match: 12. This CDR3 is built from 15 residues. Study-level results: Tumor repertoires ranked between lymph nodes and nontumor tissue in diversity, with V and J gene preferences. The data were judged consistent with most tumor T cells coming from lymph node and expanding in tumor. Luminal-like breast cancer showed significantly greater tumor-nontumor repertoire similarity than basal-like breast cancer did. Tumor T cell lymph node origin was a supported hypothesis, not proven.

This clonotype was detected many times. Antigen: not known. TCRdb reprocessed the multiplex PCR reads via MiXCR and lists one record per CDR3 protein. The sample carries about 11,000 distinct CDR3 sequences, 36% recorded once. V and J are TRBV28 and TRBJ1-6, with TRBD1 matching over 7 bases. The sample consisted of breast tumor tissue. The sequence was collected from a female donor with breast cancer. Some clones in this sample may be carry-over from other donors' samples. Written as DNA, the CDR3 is TGTGCCAGCAGCCCCCCCGACAGGGATGGGTCACCCCTCCACTTT. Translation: CASSPPDRDGSPLHF.